A selection of T cell receptor beta chains follows, all from one sample in a study of blood T cell repertoires in COVID-19. Sequenced by immunoSEQ multiplex PCR; TCRdb stores in-frame clones only, minus some. The sample consists of some 290,000 clones, 89% of them appearing once. Sequenced material: PBMCs or T cells enriched from blood (not recorded which). Every receptor here comes from a woman in her twenties or thirties who had recovered from COVID-19. Each CDR3 is given with its conserved first and last residue. The order of the fields is clone size, D gene, V gene, J gene, CDR3 DNA, CDR3 protein. D genes are given only for firm matches. Expanded clones are given a class, and other clones once, few, many or no size at all.

.	TRBD1	TRBV30	TRBJ1-5	TGTGCCTGTGATTCAGGGGGGAATCAGCCCCAGCATTTT	CACDSGGNQPQHF
.	TRBD2	TRBV10-3	TRBJ2-3	TGTGCCGCCGCAAGCGGGGGACTCACAGATACGCAGTATTTT	CAAASGGLTDTQYF
.	.	TRBV5-6	TRBJ2-7	TGTGCCAGCAGCTTGAGCGGAGGGGTCTACGAGCAGTACTTC	CASSLSGGVYEQYF
.	TRBD1	TRBV24-1	TRBJ1-5	TGTGCCACCAGAGGACAGGGAAATCAGCCCCAGCATTTT	CATRGQGNQPQHF
.	.	TRBV6-5	TRBJ1-1	TGTGCCAGCAGCCCCGGGGAGAACACTGAAGCTTTCTTT	CASSPGENTEAFF
.	TRBD1	TRBV4-1	TRBJ2-5	TGCGCCAGCAGCCAAGGCGACAGGGGAAAGAAGACCCAGTACTTC	CASSQGDRGKKTQYF
.	.	TRBV9	TRBJ2-5	TGTGCCAGCAGCGTAGGCGGGACTGGCGAGACCCAGTACTTC	CASSVGGTGETQYF
.	.	TRBV21-1	TRBJ2-3	TGTGCCAGCAGCAAAGAGACTCCCCTCCCAGATACGCAGTATTTT	CASSKETPLPDTQYF
.	.	TRBV29-1	TRBJ2-2	TGCAGCGTTGACAGGGGTAACACCGGGGAGCTGTTTTTT	CSVDRGNTGELFF
.	.	TRBV28	TRBJ1-2	TGTGCCAGCAGTTGGACCGGGACATCGATGGGCTACACCTTC	CASSWTGTSMGYTF
.	TRBD1	TRBV2	TRBJ1-6	TGTGCCAGCAGTCCTGGGACAGGTCACAGCTCCTATAATTCACCCCTCCACTTT	CASSPGTGHSSYNSPLHF
.	.	TRBV6-2/TRBV6-3	TRBJ1-3	TGTGCCAGCAGTTACGGGGGCCTAAACTCTGGAAACACCATATATTTT	CASSYGGLNSGNTIYF
.	.	TRBV28	TRBJ1-1	TGTGCCAGCAGTCTGCAGACAGTAGGGAACACTGAAGCTTTCTTT	CASSLQTVGNTEAFF
.	.	TRBV7-3	TRBJ2-2	TGTGCCAGCAGCCCCCAGGGTCAGGGAACCGGGGAGCTGTTTTTT	CASSPQGQGTGELFF
.	.	TRBV28	TRBJ2-7	TGTGCCAGCAGTTTGCGGGGAACCTACGAGCAGTACTTC	CASSLRGTYEQYF
.	TRBD1	TRBV6-1	TRBJ1-2	TGTGCCAGCAGTGAAGGAGGACTCGCAGCCGGGACAGGGAGGTATGGCTACACCTTC	CASSEGGLAAGTGRYGYTF
once	TRBD1	TRBV7-2	TRBJ2-7	TGTGCCAGCAGCGAAGCCGGGACAGTGAGCTACGAGCAGTACTTC	CASSEAGTVSYEQYF
.	.	TRBV20-1	TRBJ1-2	TGCAGTGCTAGTCTATCGCGGGGGCCTTATGGCTACACCTTC	CSASLSRGPYGYTF
.	.	TRBV30	TRBJ2-7	TGTGCCTGGGGTACTAATACCTACGAGCAGTACTTC	CAWGTNTYEQYF
.	.	TRBV7-2	TRBJ2-7	TGTGCCAGCAGCTTAGCGACAGTATCCTACGAGCAGTACTTC	CASSLATVSYEQYF
.	.	TRBV9	TRBJ2-7	TGTGCCAGCAGCCGTGGGGGGTCCTACGAGCAGTACTTC	CASSRGGSYEQYF
.	.	TRBV3-1/TRBV3-2	TRBJ2-1	TGTGCCAGCAGCCAAGTTCTTACTAGCTTGGATGAGCAGTTCTTC	CASSQVLTSLDEQFF
.	TRBD1	TRBV18	TRBJ1-4	TGTGCCAGCTCACCCTCGGCTCCCGGGACAGGGGTTGAAAAACTGTTTTTT	CASSPSAPGTGVEKLFF